The present entry profiles one T cell receptor (beta chain) with its context. Antigen unknown. The sample belongs to a study of T cell responses to AZD1222 COVID-19 vaccine. Whole-study findings and limits: Sampling that yielded the repertoires occurred only after the peak T cell response.

Looked up from germline, CDR1 is SGHNT and CDR2 is YYREEE (reference sequence). CDR3 size: 15 residues. V dropped 0 bases and J dropped 4 bases, with 11 bases sitting between them. Generated by immunoSEQ multiplex PCR, the TCRdb table keeps only in-frame clones and is missing some. The table records about 140,000 clones, roughly 91% of them present only once. The sequence was collected from an adult who received the AZD1222 COVID-19 vaccine. This specimen was peripheral blood, taken 28 days after the second AZD1222 dose. The J gene is TRBJ2-1, the V gene TRBV5-4; D perhaps matches TRBD2 (5 bases). CDR3 loop: CASSLAGTGYNEQFF. CDR3 DNA sequence: TGTGCCAGCAGCTTGGCGGGAACCGGATACAATGAGCAGTTCTTC.